These T cell receptor beta chains were read from a single sample in a study of OX40 agonist ivuxolimab in advanced cancers. Using immunoSEQ multiplex PCR, the repertoire was profiled, and TCRdb retains in-frame clones only, with some absent. The repertoire holds 75,000 or so clones, with around 82% as singletons. The specimen comprised CD4+ or CD8+ T cells sorted from blood, sampled in a trial of the OX40 agonist ivuxolimab. The receptors come from an adult with an advanced solid tumor such as melanoma, head and neck, liver or kidney cancer. The CDR3 runs from the conserved cysteine through the conserved F or W. A D gene is named only where the DNA matches it firmly. Clone size, where shown, is once, few, many, or a class for clones that have expanded.

j_gene	v_gene	d_gene	abundance	len	CDR3aa	CDR3nt
TRBJ2-1	TRBV9	.	.	17	CASSVEVGPYSYNEQFF	TGTGCCAGCAGCGTAGAAGTGGGGCCCTACTCCTACAATGAGCAGTTCTTC
TRBJ2-1	TRBV7-9	.	once	17	CASSTGTVFVAGLYQFF	TGTGCCAGCAGCACCGGGACAGTGTTTGTAGCGGGCCTTTATCAGTTCTTC
TRBJ2-7	TRBV28	.	.	14	CASSSPLYSYEQYF	TGTGCCAGCAGCTCCCCACTTTACTCCTACGAGCAGTACTTC
TRBJ2-7	TRBV30	.	.	12	CAWSGNDVEQYF	TGTGCCTGGAGTGGCAATGATGTGGAGCAGTACTTC
TRBJ1-2	TRBV5-4	.	.	12	CASTPYGTSYTF	TGTGCCAGCACCCCCTACGGGACAAGCTACACCTTC
TRBJ1-5	TRBV27	.	few	14	CASSPLGVNQPQHF	TGTGCCAGCAGTCCCTTAGGTGTCAATCAGCCCCAGCATTTT
TRBJ2-5	TRBV2	.	.	11	CASTEVKTQYF	TGTGCCAGCACCGAGGTAAAGACCCAGTACTTC
TRBJ1-2	TRBV6-5	TRBD1	.	15	CASSSTSTGVYGYTF	TGTGCCAGCAGTTCCACCTCAACAGGGGTCTATGGCTACACCTTC
TRBJ1-3	TRBV10-3	.	few	16	CAISGRATGTGNTIYF	TGTGCCATCAGCGGAAGGGCAACAGGGACTGGAAACACCATATATTTT
TRBJ1-1	TRBV6-5	.	.	14	CASSYSHGGTEAFF	TGTGCCAGCAGTTACTCCCACGGGGGCACTGAAGCTTTCTTT
TRBJ2-5	TRBV11-2	.	.	13	CASSPGQQETQYF	TGTGCCAGCAGCCCTGGACAGCAAGAGACCCAGTACTTC
TRBJ2-2	TRBV12-5	.	.	16	CASGLPGGLSTGELFF	TGTGCTAGTGGTTTGCCAGGGGGGCTGAGCACCGGGGAGCTGTTTTTT
TRBJ2-7	TRBV4-3	TRBD2	.	17	CASSQDWLERGPYEQYF	TGCGCCAGCAGCCAAGATTGGCTAGAGCGGGGACCCTACGAGCAGTACTTC
TRBJ1-1	TRBV11-2	.	.	12	CASSSRTAEAFF	TGTGCCAGCAGCTCTCGGACAGCCGAAGCTTTCTTT
TRBJ2-3	TRBV5-1	.	.	16	CASSLVGTTSTDTQYF	TGCGCCAGCAGCTTGGTTGGGACAACTAGCACAGATACGCAGTATTTT
TRBJ1-6	TRBV27	.	.	18	CASSLAEKGGRGNSPLHF	TGTGCCAGCAGTTTAGCGGAAAAAGGGGGGAGAGGTAATTCACCCCTCCACTTT
TRBJ2-5	TRBV28	.	.	13	CASSFRGVETQYF	TGTGCCAGCAGTTTTAGGGGTGTGGAGACCCAGTACTTC